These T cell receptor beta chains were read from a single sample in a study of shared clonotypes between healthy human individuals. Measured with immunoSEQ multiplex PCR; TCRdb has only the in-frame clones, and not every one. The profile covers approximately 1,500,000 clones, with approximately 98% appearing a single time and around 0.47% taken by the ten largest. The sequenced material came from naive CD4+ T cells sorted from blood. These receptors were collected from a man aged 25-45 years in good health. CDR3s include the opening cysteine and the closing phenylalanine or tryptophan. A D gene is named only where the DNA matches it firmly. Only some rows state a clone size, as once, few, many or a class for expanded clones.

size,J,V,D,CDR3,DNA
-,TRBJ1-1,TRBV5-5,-,CASSLPDKGGPRGTEAFF,TGTGCCAGCAGCCTACCGGATAAGGGGGGACCTAGAGGGACTGAAGCTTTCTTT
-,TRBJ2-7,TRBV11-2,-,CASSPGTAIYEQYF,TGTGCCAGCAGCCCCGGGACTGCGATCTACGAGCAGTACTTC
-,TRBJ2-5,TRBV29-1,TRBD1,CSVKDTGGQETQYF,TGCAGCGTTAAAGATACAGGGGGACAAGAGACCCAGTACTTC
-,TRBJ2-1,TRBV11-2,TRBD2,CASSLALAGYNEQFF,TGTGCCAGCAGCTTAGCCCTAGCGGGCTACAATGAGCAGTTCTTC
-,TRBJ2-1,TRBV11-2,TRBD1,CASSLVHGTGGIKFF,TGTGCCAGCAGCTTAGTTCATGGGACAGGGGGCATTAAATTCTTC
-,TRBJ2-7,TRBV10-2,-,CASSLTAGAPLNEQYF,TGCGCCAGCAGTCTAACGGCAGGGGCCCCCCTGAACGAGCAGTACTTC
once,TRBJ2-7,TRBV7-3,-,CASNVNARGFYEQYF,TGTGCCAGCAATGTGAATGCCCGAGGGTTCTACGAGCAGTACTTC
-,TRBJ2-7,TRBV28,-,CASAGVDRSHNEQYF,TGTGCCAGCGCTGGGGTAGACAGGTCTCACAACGAGCAGTACTTC
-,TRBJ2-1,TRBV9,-,CASNFGGSSYNEQFF,TGTGCCAGCAACTTTGGGGGGAGCTCCTACAATGAGCAGTTCTTC
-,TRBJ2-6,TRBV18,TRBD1,CASSPIRRGQGGANVLTF,TGTGCCAGCTCACCAATCCGCAGGGGGCAAGGTGGGGCCAACGTCCTGACTTTC
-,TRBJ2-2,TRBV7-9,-,CASSLAEGGTGELFF,TGTGCCAGCAGCTTAGCGGAGGGGGGCACCGGGGAGCTGTTTTTT
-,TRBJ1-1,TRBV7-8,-,CASSLATEVAFF,TGTGCCAGCAGCTTAGCTACGGAGGTGGCTTTCTTT
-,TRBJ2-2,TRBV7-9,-,CASSLLGANTGELFF,TGTGCCAGCAGCTTACTCGGGGCGAACACCGGGGAGCTGTTTTTT
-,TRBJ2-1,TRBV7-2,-,CASSLLMANEQFF,TGTGCCAGCAGCTTACTGATGGCAAATGAGCAGTTCTTC
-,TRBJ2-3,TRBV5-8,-,CASNRERTDTQYF,TGTGCCAGCAACAGGGAGCGTACAGATACGCAGTATTTT
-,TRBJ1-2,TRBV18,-,CASSPDPGVNYGYTF,TGTGCCAGCTCACCAGACCCGGGGGTTAACTATGGCTACACCTTC
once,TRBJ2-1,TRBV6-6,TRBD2,CASSYETSGRAYEQFF,TGTGCCAGCAGTTACGAGACTAGCGGGAGGGCCTATGAGCAGTTCTTC
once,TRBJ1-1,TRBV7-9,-,CASSALLGAFF,TGTGCCAGCAGCGCCCTTTTAGGAGCTTTCTTT
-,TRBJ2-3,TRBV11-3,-,CASSSGPNTDTQYF,TGTGCCAGCAGCTCGGGACCGAACACAGATACGCAGTATTTT
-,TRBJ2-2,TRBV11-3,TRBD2,CASSLDSVLAGYGPGELFF,TGTGCCAGCAGCTTAGATAGCGTCTTAGCGGGATACGGACCCGGGGAGCTGTTTTTT
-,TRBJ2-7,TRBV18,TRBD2,CASSPSGREYEQYF,TGTGCCAGCTCGCCTAGCGGGAGGGAATACGAGCAGTACTTC
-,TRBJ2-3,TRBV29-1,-,CSVEGRGADTQYF,TGCAGCGTTGAGGGCAGGGGGGCAGATACGCAGTATTTT
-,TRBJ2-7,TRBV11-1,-,CASSLNHVASYEQYF,TGTGCCAGCAGCTTAAACCACGTTGCCTCCTACGAGCAGTACTTC
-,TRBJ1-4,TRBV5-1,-,CASSLGGDNEKLFF,TGCGCCAGCAGCTTGGGCGGGGACAATGAAAAACTGTTTTTT
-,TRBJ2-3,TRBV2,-,CASMGSGRRLVGGTQYF,TGTGCCAGCATGGGGTCGGGACGGAGGCTAGTTGGGGGTACGCAGTATTTT
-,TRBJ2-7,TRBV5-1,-,CASSLALDLYEQYF,TGCGCCAGCAGCTTGGCGCTAGACCTCTACGAGCAGTACTTC
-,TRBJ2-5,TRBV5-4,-,CASSLVGLETQYF,TGTGCCAGCAGCTTGGTAGGGTTGGAGACCCAGTACTTC
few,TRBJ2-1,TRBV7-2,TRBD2,CASSLALAGAYNEQFF,TGTGCCAGCAGCTTAGCCCTAGCGGGAGCCTACAATGAGCAGTTCTTC
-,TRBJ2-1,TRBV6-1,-,CASSEAPWVNEQFF,TGTGCCAGCAGTGAAGCCCCTTGGGTCAATGAGCAGTTCTTC
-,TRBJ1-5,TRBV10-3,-,CAISDQDRNQPQHF,TGTGCCATCAGTGATCAGGACAGAAATCAGCCCCAGCATTTT
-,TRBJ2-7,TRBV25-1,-,CASSEYIDRTYEQYF,TGTGCCAGCAGTGAATATATCGACAGAACCTACGAGCAGTACTTC
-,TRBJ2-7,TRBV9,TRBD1,CASSTGGFYEQYF,TGTGCCAGCAGCACAGGGGGTTTCTACGAGCAGTACTTC
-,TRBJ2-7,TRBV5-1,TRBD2,CASSYDSGSSYEQYF,TGCGCCAGCAGCTACGATAGCGGGAGCTCCTACGAGCAGTACTTC
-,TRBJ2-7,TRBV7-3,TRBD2,CASSFSSGGYEQYF,TGTGCCAGCAGCTTTTCTAGCGGTGGCTACGAGCAGTACTTC
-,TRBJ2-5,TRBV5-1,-,CASSLRRQERETQYF,TGCGCCAGCAGCTTGAGGCGCCAAGAAAGGGAGACCCAGTACTTC
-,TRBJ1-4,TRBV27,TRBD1,CASSPTGGPGAELFF,TGTGCCAGCAGTCCGACAGGGGGACCAGGAGCGGAACTGTTTTTT
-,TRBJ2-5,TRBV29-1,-,CSVVPGQETQYF,TGCAGCGTTGTCCCGGGCCAAGAGACCCAGTACTTC
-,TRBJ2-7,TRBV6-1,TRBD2,CASSEAHTSGTYEQYF,TGTGCCAGCAGTGAAGCGCACACTAGCGGTACGTACGAGCAGTACTTC
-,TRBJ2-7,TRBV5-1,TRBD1,CASSSVSGQLEQYF,TGCGCCAGCAGCTCCGTTTCGGGACAGCTCGAGCAGTACTTC
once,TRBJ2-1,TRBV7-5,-,CVRPLVGPHRGNNEQFF,TGTGTCAGACCCTTAGTAGGGCCCCACCGGGGGAACAATGAGCAGTTCTTC
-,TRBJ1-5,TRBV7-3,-,CASSKDSNQPQHF,TGTGCCAGCAGCAAAGATAGCAATCAGCCCCAGCATTTT
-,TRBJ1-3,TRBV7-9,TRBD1,CASSPTPLTGASGNTIYF,TGTGCCAGCAGCCCAACTCCATTGACAGGGGCCTCTGGAAACACCATATATTTT
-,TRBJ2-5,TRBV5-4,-,CASRGHTMWETQYF,TGTGCCAGCAGAGGACATACAATGTGGGAGACCCAGTACTTC
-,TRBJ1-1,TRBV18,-,CASSPRAGANTEAFF,TGTGCCAGCTCACCGAGGGCAGGAGCGAACACTGAAGCTTTCTTT
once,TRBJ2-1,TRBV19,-,CASSIGYRANEQFF,TGTGCCAGTAGTATCGGATACAGGGCAAATGAGCAGTTCTTC